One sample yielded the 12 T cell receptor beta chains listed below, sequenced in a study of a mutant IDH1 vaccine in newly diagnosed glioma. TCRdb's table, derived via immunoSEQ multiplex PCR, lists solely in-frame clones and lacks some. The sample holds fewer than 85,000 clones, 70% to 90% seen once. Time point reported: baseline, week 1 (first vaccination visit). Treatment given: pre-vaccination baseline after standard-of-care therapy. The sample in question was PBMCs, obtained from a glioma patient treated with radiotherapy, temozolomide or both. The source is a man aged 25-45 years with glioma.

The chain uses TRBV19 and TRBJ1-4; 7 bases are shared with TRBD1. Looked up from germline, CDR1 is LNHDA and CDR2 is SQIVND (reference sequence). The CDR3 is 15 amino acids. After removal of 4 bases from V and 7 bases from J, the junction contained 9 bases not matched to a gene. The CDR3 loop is CASSTERGRVEKLFF. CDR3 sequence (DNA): TGTGCCAGTAGTACGGAAAGGGGGCGCGTTGAAAAACTGTTTTTT.

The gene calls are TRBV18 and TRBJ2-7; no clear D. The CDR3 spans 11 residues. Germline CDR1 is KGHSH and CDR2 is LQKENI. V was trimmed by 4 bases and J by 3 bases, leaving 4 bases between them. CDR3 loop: CASSQGYEQYF. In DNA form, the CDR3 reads TGTGCCAGCTCACAAGGCTACGAGCAGTACTTC.

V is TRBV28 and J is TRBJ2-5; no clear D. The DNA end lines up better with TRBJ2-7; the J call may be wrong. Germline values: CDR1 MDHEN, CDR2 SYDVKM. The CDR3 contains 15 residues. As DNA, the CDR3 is TGTGCCAGCAGTTTAGGTATCACTGGAAGCTACGAGCAGTACTTC. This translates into CASSLGITGSYEQYF.

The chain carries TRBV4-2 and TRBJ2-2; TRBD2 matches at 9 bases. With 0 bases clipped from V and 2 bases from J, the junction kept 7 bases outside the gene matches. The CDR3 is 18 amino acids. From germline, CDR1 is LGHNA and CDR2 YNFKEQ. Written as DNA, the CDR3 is TGTGCCAGCAGCCAAGATGAGGCGGGGGGGCCTAACACCGGGGAGCTGTTTTTT. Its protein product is CASSQDEAGGPNTGELFF.

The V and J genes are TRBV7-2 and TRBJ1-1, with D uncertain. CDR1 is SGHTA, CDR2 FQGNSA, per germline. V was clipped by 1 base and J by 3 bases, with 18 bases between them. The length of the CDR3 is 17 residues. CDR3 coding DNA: TGTGCCAGCAGCTTAGGAGGCGGGGTTGGGTTGGACACTGAAGCTTTCTTT. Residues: CASSLGGGVGLDTEAFF. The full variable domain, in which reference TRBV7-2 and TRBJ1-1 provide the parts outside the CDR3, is GAGVSQSPSNKVTEKGKDVELRCDPISGHTALYWYRQSLGQGLEFLIYFQGNSAPDKSGLPSDRFSAERTGGSVSTLTIQRTQQEDSAVYLCASSLGGGVGLDTEAFFGQGTRLTVV.

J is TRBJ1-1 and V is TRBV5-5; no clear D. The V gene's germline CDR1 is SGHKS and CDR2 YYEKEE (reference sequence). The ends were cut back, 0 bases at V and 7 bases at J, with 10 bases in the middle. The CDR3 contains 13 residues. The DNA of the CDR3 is TGTGCCAGCAGCTTGGAGCAGCCCCTTGAAGCTTTCTTT. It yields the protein CASSLEQPLEAFF.

CDR3 loop: CASSLWGGEKLFF. The DNA of the CDR3 is TGCGCCAGCAGCTTATGGGGGGGTGAAAAACTGTTTTTT. The rearrangement links TRBV5-1 to TRBJ1-4; D perhaps matches TRBD1 (5 bases). Germline V lookup: CDR1 SGHRS, CDR2 YFSETQ. The germline V and J ends were trimmed by 2 bases and 7 bases, with 9 bases remaining between them. The CDR3 runs 13 residues. Full variable domain (remainder filled in from reference TRBV5-1 and TRBJ1-4): KAGVTQTPRYLIKTRGQQVTLSCSPISGHRSVSWYQQTPGQGLQFLFEYFSETQRNKGNFPGRFSGRQFSNSRSEMNVSTLELGDSALYLCASSLWGGEKLFFGSGTQLSVL.

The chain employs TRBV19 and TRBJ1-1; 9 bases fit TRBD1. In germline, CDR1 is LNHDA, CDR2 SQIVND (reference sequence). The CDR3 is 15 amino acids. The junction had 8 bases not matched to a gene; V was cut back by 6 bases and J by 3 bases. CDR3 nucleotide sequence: TGTGCCAGTAGCTTCGGACAGGGGCCATACACTGAAGCTTTCTTT. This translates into CASSFGQGPYTEAFF.

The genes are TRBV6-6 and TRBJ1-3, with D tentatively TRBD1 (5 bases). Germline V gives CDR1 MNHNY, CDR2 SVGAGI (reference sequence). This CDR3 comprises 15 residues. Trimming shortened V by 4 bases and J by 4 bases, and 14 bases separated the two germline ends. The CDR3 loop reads CASSSGGMGGNTIYF. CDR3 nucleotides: TGTGCCAGCAGTTCCGGGGGAATGGGAGGAAACACCATATATTTT.

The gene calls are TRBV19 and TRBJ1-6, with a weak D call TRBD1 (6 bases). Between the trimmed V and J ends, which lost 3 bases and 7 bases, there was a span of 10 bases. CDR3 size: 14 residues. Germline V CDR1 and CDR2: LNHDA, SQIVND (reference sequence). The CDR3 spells CASSMVQGNSPLHF. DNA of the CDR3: TGTGCCAGTAGTATGGTGCAGGGGAATTCACCCCTCCACTTT.

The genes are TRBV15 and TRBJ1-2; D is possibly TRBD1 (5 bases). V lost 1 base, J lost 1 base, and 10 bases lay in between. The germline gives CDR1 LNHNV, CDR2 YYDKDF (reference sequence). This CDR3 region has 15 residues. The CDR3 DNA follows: TGTGCCACCAGCAGAGTTGGGGGTATTAACTATGGCTACACCTTC. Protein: CATSRVGGINYGYTF.

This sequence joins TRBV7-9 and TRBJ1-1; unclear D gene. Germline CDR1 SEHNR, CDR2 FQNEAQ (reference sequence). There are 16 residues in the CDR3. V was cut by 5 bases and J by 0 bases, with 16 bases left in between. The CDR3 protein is CASSTVDPELNTEAFF. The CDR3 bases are TGTGCCAGCAGCACCGTGGACCCAGAATTGAACACTGAAGCTTTCTTT.